This is a list of T cell receptor beta chains from one sample in a study of blood T cell repertoires in COVID-19. Using immunoSEQ multiplex PCR, the repertoire was profiled, and TCRdb retains in-frame clones only, with some absent. The sample has some 190,000 clones, about 77% seen once. Sequencing was carried out using PBMCs or T cells enriched from blood (not recorded which). These receptors were obtained from a woman between 50 and 59 years old with acute COVID-19. Both conserved end residues are part of each CDR3. The D gene is left open where the match is weak. Size values are once, few and many counts, or a class for expanded clones, and some rows have none.

V gene: TRBV11-3; clone size: few; D gene: -; J gene: TRBJ1-1; CDR3 DNA: TGTGCCAGCAGCTCAAGGGACTACACTGAAGCTTTCTTT; CDR3 protein: CASSSRDYTEAFF
V gene: TRBV28; clone size: -; D gene: -; J gene: TRBJ1-2; CDR3 DNA: TGTGCCAGCACCTCCTCAAGAGGGCTGCACGGCTACACCTTC; CDR3 protein: CASTSSRGLHGYTF
V gene: TRBV5-1; clone size: -; D gene: -; J gene: TRBJ1-4; CDR3 DNA: TGCGCCAGCAGCCAGGACGGGGGGTTCGAAAAACTGTTTTTT; CDR3 protein: CASSQDGGFEKLFF
V gene: TRBV12-5; clone size: once; D gene: -; J gene: TRBJ2-1; CDR3 DNA: TGTGCTAGTGGTTTGGTACAGGCAGGGCCCCACAATGAGCAGTTCTTC; CDR3 protein: CASGLVQAGPHNEQFF
V gene: TRBV5-1; clone size: few; D gene: -; J gene: TRBJ1-2; CDR3 DNA: TGCGCCAGCAGCTTACAGGCGGACTATGGCTACACCTTC; CDR3 protein: CASSLQADYGYTF
V gene: TRBV18; clone size: -; D gene: -; J gene: TRBJ1-2; CDR3 DNA: TGTGCCAGCTCACGTCCTCAGGGTCAAGCTAACTATGGCTACACCTTC; CDR3 protein: CASSRPQGQANYGYTF
V gene: TRBV7-9; clone size: few; D gene: TRBD1; J gene: TRBJ1-1; CDR3 DNA: TGTGCCAGCAGCTTGACAGGGAGCACTGAAGCTTTCTTT; CDR3 protein: CASSLTGSTEAFF
V gene: TRBV2; clone size: once; D gene: -; J gene: TRBJ1-4; CDR3 DNA: TGTGCCAGCAGGGAAAGGGGGAGTGGTGAAAAACTGTTTTTT; CDR3 protein: CASRERGSGEKLFF
V gene: TRBV7-4; clone size: -; D gene: -; J gene: TRBJ1-1; CDR3 DNA: TGTGCCGGCAGGGGCCAAGGGGCGCAATCGAACACTGAAGCTTTCTTT; CDR3 protein: CAGRGQGAQSNTEAFF
V gene: TRBV7-8; clone size: -; D gene: -; J gene: TRBJ2-5; CDR3 DNA: TGTGCCAGCAGCCCTCCCGGTCGGTTTCAAGAGACCCAGTACTTC; CDR3 protein: CASSPPGRFQETQYF
V gene: TRBV7-9; clone size: few; D gene: -; J gene: TRBJ1-2; CDR3 DNA: TGTGCCAGCAGCTCCAAGACGGGACTGGACGGCTACACCTTC; CDR3 protein: CASSSKTGLDGYTF
V gene: TRBV5-8; clone size: -; D gene: -; J gene: TRBJ1-1; CDR3 DNA: TGTGCCAGCAGCTTACAGGTGGACACTGAAGCTTTCTTT; CDR3 protein: CASSLQVDTEAFF
V gene: TRBV7-8; clone size: -; D gene: TRBD1; J gene: TRBJ1-5; CDR3 DNA: TGTGCCAGCAGCTTATATCGGGGACAGGACCGGGTCAATCAGCCCCAGCATTTT; CDR3 protein: CASSLYRGQDRVNQPQHF
V gene: TRBV28; clone size: -; D gene: -; J gene: TRBJ2-6; CDR3 DNA: TGTGCCAGCAGTGCGGGGCTCTCTGGGGCCAACATCCTGACTTTC; CDR3 protein: CASSAGLSGANILTF
V gene: TRBV7-9; clone size: -; D gene: -; J gene: TRBJ2-5; CDR3 DNA: TGTGCCAGCAGGGCAGGGTTGGGGAAAGAAGAGACCCAGTACTTC; CDR3 protein: CASRAGLGKEETQYF
V gene: TRBV12-3/TRBV12-4; clone size: -; D gene: -; J gene: TRBJ1-2; CDR3 DNA: TGTGCCAGCAGCCTGGGGGCAACGGGCTACACCTTC; CDR3 protein: CASSLGATGYTF